These 3 T cell receptor beta chains came from one sample sequenced in a study of neurological immune-mediated disorders. Via MiXCR, TCRdb re-called the 5' RACE reads, giving one row per CDR3 protein. The sample consists of some 46,000 distinct CDR3 sequences, about a tenth of them appearing once. The specimen sequenced was PBMCs. Every receptor here comes from a man between 65 and 79 years old with HTLV-1-associated myelopathy (HAM/TSP).

The rearrangement joins TRBV7-2 to TRBJ2-2; D possibly corresponds to TRBD2 (5 bases). This CDR3 is 15 amino acids long. Germline CDR1 is SGHTA and CDR2 is FQGNSA. V was clipped by 7 bases and J by 6 bases, with 18 bases between them. The DNA of the CDR3 is TGTGCCAGCATCCCCCGTGACCTGAGGGCCGGGGAGCTGTTTTTT. Protein sequence: CASIPRDLRAGELFF.

About this clonotype itself: A much larger clone lies a single base off, so this may be a read error. V usage is TRBV7-2 and J usage is TRBJ2-2; 9 nucleotides match TRBD2. Trimming at V came to 6 bases and at J to 9 bases, leaving 14 bases not matched to a gene. The CDR3 covers 16 residues. Germline V gene data show CDR1 as SGHTA and CDR2 as FQGNSA. The CDR3 loop is CASRPSGTSRDRELFF. The CDR3 coding sequence is TGTGCCAGCAGGCCGAGTGGGACTAGCAGGGACCGGGAGCTGTTTTTT.

This clonotype was seen many times. This chain links TRBV29-1 with TRBJ2-1; D is undetermined. V dropped 1 base and J dropped 8 bases, with 15 bases sitting between them. This CDR3 has 14 residues. Germline V gene sequence: CDR1 SQVTM, CDR2 ANQGSEA. The CDR3 loop is CSVEASRVGYEQFF. The CDR3 bases are TGCAGCGTTGAAGCTAGTCGGGTGGGGTATGAGCAGTTCTTC.